Listed here are 26 T cell receptor beta chains from one sample, sequenced in a study of cytomegalovirus exposure and HLA in healthy donors (TCRdb year 2017). To prepare the library, the immunoSEQ multiplex PCR assay was applied. TCRdb re-hosts the immuneACCESS table, in-frame sequences only. Its copies lack some clones; in the studies checked, an unresolved V gene accounts for under half of them, and the cause for the rest is not known. Present in this sample are 130,000 or so clones, over 85% of which were seen just once. The ten largest account for approximately 2.1% of the sample. Input material: PBMCs. These receptors were taken from a woman aged 18-29 years in good health and CMV-seronegative.

Here the CDR3 DNA reads TGTGCCAGCAGCTTTACCAGTTTCAGCTCTGGAAACACCATATATTTT. Amino acids: CASSFTSFSSGNTIYF. This chain joins TRBV13 and TRBJ1-3; the D is unclear. V gave up 3 bases and J gave up 0 bases, with 12 bases separating them. The CDR3 consists of 16 residues. Germline-derived CDR1 and CDR2 are PRHDT and FYEKMQ (reference sequence).

The chain is built from TRBV5-1 and TRBJ1-2; 10 positions match TRBD1. In germline, CDR1 is SGHRS, CDR2 YFSETQ. The V gene end was trimmed by 0 bases and the J gene end by 7 bases; junction bases not matched to a gene: 12. The CDR3 loop spans 17 amino acids. The CDR3 DNA reads TGCGCCAGCAGCTTGGTCCCGCATGACAGGGGGCCTGTTGGCTACACCTTC. Protein product: CASSLVPHDRGPVGYTF.

The gene calls are TRBV4-2 and TRBJ2-1, with a tentative D call TRBD1 (8 bases). This CDR3 contains 15 residues. Germline-derived CDR1 and CDR2 are LGHNA and YNFKEQ. V was clipped by 3 bases and J by 3 bases, with 12 bases between them. The CDR3 reads CASSQNRGGYNEQFF. The CDR3 DNA reads as TGTGCCAGCAGCCAGAACAGGGGGGGCTACAATGAGCAGTTCTTC.

The chain carries TRBV5-4 and TRBJ2-1; 7 bases align to TRBD2. Germline V gives CDR1 SGHNT, CDR2 YYREEE (reference sequence). The CDR3 sequence is 14 residues long. J was trimmed by 7 bases and V by 4 bases; bases with no gene match: 8. CDR3 coding DNA: TGTGCCAGCAGCCCCTGGACTAGTATGAATGAGCAGTTCTTC. The encoded protein is CASSPWTSMNEQFF. The full variable domain, with the rest looked up from reference TRBV5-4 and TRBJ2-1, is ETGVTQSPTHLIKTRGQQVTLRCSSQSGHNTVSWYQQALGQGPQFIFQYYREEENGRGNFPPRFSGLQFPNYSSELNVNALELDDSALYLCASSPWTSMNEQFFGPGTRLTVL.

The rearrangement joins TRBV7-9 to TRBJ1-2, with 10 bases lining up with TRBD1. From germline, CDR1 is SEHNR and CDR2 FQNEAQ (reference sequence). The CDR3 length is 18 residues. The J segment lost 2 bases and the V segment lost 0 bases, leaving 9 bases of the junction unmatched. The CDR3 reads CASSLAGDRGGRNYGYTF. For the CDR3, the DNA is TGTGCCAGCAGCTTAGCGGGGGACAGGGGAGGACGAAACTATGGCTACACCTTC.

This chain connects TRBV30 to TRBJ1-1, with D possibly TRBD1 on 5 matching bases. This CDR3 has 13 residues. The V and J ends lost 0 bases and 5 bases respectively, with 10 bases between them. CDR1 is GTSNPN and CDR2 is SVGIG in the germline V gene (reference sequence). CDR3 nucleotides: TGTGCCTGGAGTGTACAGGCGGGAACTGAAGCTTTCTTT. This codes for CAWSVQAGTEAFF.

This clone was counted once. V gene TRBV7-8 combines with J gene TRBJ2-1, with 7 nucleotides matching TRBD1. Germline assignment: CDR1 SGHVS and CDR2 FQNEAQ. Unmatched junction bases numbered 10, after V lost 5 bases and J lost 6 bases. The CDR3 is made up of 15 amino acids. Written as DNA, the CDR3 is TGTGCCAGCAGCCTCACAGGGGCACTAATCAATGAGCAGTTCTTC. Protein: CASSLTGALINEQFF.

This rearrangement joins TRBV4-1 to TRBJ1-6; D is possibly TRBD1 (5 bases). Trimming took 5 bases from V and 5 from J, leaving 13 bases between them. This CDR3 contains 15 residues. Germline assignment: CDR1 MGHRA and CDR2 YSYEKL. The chain's CDR3 is CASSDRGLDNSPLHF. CDR3 in DNA: TGCGCCAGCAGCGATAGGGGTCTAGATAATTCACCCCTCCACTTT.

The chain combines TRBV5-1 with TRBJ1-5; TRBD1 is a possible D gene (6 bases). V was shortened by 7 bases and J by 0 bases, with 8 bases between the two germline ends. CDR1 SGHRS and CDR2 YFSETQ come from the germline V gene. The CDR3 is 13 amino acids. CDR3 region: CASHRDSNQPQHF. The CDR3 DNA reads as TGCGCCAGCCACAGGGATAGCAATCAGCCCCAGCATTTT. Full variable domain (outside the CDR3, taken from reference TRBV5-1 and TRBJ1-5): KAGVTQTPRYLIKTRGQQVTLSCSPISGHRSVSWYQQTPGQGLQFLFEYFSETQRNKGNFPGRFSGRQFSNSRSEMNVSTLELGDSALYLCASHRDSNQPQHFGDGTRLSIL.

The rearrangement links TRBV10-1 to TRBJ2-1; D is ambiguous. This CDR3 is 16 amino acids long. V shed 9 bases and J shed 0 bases, with 18 bases lying between them. Looked up from germline, CDR1 is WNHNN and CDR2 is SYGVQD (reference sequence). This CDR3 is CARIVQVMSSYNEQFF. The CDR3 DNA reads as TGCGCCAGAATAGTTCAGGTGATGAGCTCCTACAATGAGCAGTTCTTC.

The rearrangement joins TRBV5-6 to TRBJ1-5; possible D gene TRBD1, 5 bases. Trimming cost V 0 bases and J 9 bases, with 13 bases left between them. Germline V gives CDR1 SGHDT, CDR2 YYEEEE. This CDR3 is 14 amino acids long. CDR3 residues: CASSLAGGGSPQHF. The CDR3 bases are TGTGCCAGCAGCTTGGCGGGGGGAGGCTCGCCCCAGCATTTT. Full variable domain (remainder filled in from reference TRBV5-6 and TRBJ1-5): DAGVTQSPTHLIKTRGQQVTLRCSPKSGHDTVSWYQQALGQGPQFIFQYYEEEERQRGNFPDRFSGHQFPNYSSELNVNALLLGDSALYLCASSLAGGGSPQHFGDGTRLSIL.

This clone was observed once. The chain is built from TRBV6-5 and TRBJ2-7; TRBD2 matches at 8 bases. Losses at the gene ends were 4 bases for V and 1 base for J; bases not matched to a gene: 3. Germline V gene sequence: CDR1 MNHEY, CDR2 SVGAGI. The CDR3 is 14 residues long. The CDR3 loop is CASSSGGVSYEQYF. The CDR3, as DNA: TGTGCCAGCAGTTCGGGGGGGGTTTCCTACGAGCAGTACTTC.

The chain carries TRBV9 and TRBJ1-2, with 9 nucleotides matching TRBD1. The CDR3 sequence is 13 residues long. The junction had 3 bases not matched to a gene; V was cut back by 4 bases and J by 5 bases. Per the germline V gene, CDR1 is SGDLS and CDR2 is YYNGEE. CDR3: CASSRDRDYGYTF. CDR3 bases: TGTGCCAGCAGCCGGGACAGGGATTATGGCTACACCTTC. The complete variable domain, with remaining parts taken from reference TRBV9 and TRBJ1-2, reads DSGVTQTPKHLITATGQRVTLRCSPRSGDLSVYWYQQSLDQGLQFLIQYYNGEERAKGNILERFSAQQFPDLHSELNLSSLELGDSALYFCASSRDRDYGYTFGSGTRLTVV.

V is TRBV28 and J is TRBJ1-1, with D perhaps matching TRBD1 (5 bases). CDR3 length equals 14 residues. Trimming took 6 bases from V and 10 from J, leaving 21 bases between them. Germline-derived CDR1 and CDR2 are MDHEN and SYDVKM. The CDR3 protein is CASSAPGLHAGAFF. As DNA, the CDR3 is TGTGCCAGCAGCGCCCCGGGACTGCACGCTGGAGCTTTCTTT.

This clone appeared a single time. This chain joins TRBV28 and TRBJ2-7; the match to TRBD2 covers 7 bases. The ends lost 10 bases at V and 7 bases at J; junction bases unmatched: 10. Germline-derived CDR1 and CDR2 are MDHEN and SYDVKM. The CDR3 contains 12 residues. Here the CDR3 DNA reads TGTGCCACCTCGGGGGGTGCGGGAGAGCAGTACTTC. Amino acids: CATSGGAGEQYF.

CDR3 sequence (DNA): TGTGCCAGCAGCGCCGGGACAGGGGGAAACACCATATATTTT. Encoded protein: CASSAGTGGNTIYF. The V and J genes are TRBV9 and TRBJ1-3, with 9 bases identical to TRBD1. The CDR3 totals 14 residues. The J segment lost 4 bases and the V segment lost 3 bases, leaving 2 bases of the junction unmatched. Germline-derived CDR1 and CDR2 are SGDLS and YYNGEE.

The chain uses TRBV7-2 and TRBJ2-7; D possibly corresponds to TRBD2 (5 bases). Germline CDR1 is SGHTA and CDR2 is FQGNSA. Trimming shortened V by 5 bases and J by 0 bases, and 14 bases separated the two germline ends. The CDR3 is 15 amino acids. The CDR3 region is CASSPLSGSSYEQYF. CDR3 in DNA: TGTGCCAGCAGCCCCCTAAGCGGTAGCTCCTACGAGCAGTACTTC.

As to this clone: Germline is not matched at one junction end, which may reflect a read error. J is TRBJ2-7 and V is TRBV7-7, with TRBD1 identical over 9 bases. The CDR3 is 15 residues long. CDR1 and CDR2 from the germline V gene are SSHAT and FNYEAQ (reference sequence). CDR3 DNA sequence: TGTGCTAGCAGCCGGCAGACAGGGGGTGTCGGGGAGCAGTACTTC. Translated: CASSRQTGGVGEQYF.

The chain uses TRBV12-5 and TRBJ2-3; 11 bases agree with TRBD2. Germline V CDR1 and CDR2: LGHNT, FRNRAP. CDR3 length equals 18 residues. V gave up 0 bases and J gave up 0 bases; unmatched junction bases: 5. The CDR3 here is CASGLVVSGGASTDTQYF. DNA for the CDR3: TGTGCTAGTGGTTTGGTTGTTAGCGGGGGGGCAAGCACAGATACGCAGTATTTT.

The chain combines TRBV11-2 with TRBJ2-7, with 7 nucleotides matching TRBD1. The junction had 10 bases not matched to a gene; V was cut back by 1 base and J by 4 bases. The length of the CDR3 is 16 residues. Germline lookup yields CDR1 SGHAT and CDR2 FQNNGV. The CDR3: CASSLVSGGLGYEQYF. The CDR3, as DNA: TGTGCCAGCAGCTTAGTTTCAGGGGGATTAGGATACGAGCAGTACTTC. The full variable domain, rest sourced from reference TRBV11-2 and TRBJ2-7, is EAGVAQSPRYKIIEKRQSVAFWCNPISGHATLYWYQQILGQGPKLLIQFQNNGVVDDSQLPKDRFSAERLKGVDSTLKIQPAKLEDSAVYLCASSLVSGGLGYEQYFGPGTRLTVT.

This chain joins TRBV12-5 and TRBJ1-4, with 8 bases fitting TRBD1. This CDR3 spans 16 amino acids. Trimming at V came to 1 base and at J to 7 bases, leaving 8 bases not matched to a gene. In germline, CDR1 is LGHNT, CDR2 FRNRAP. CDR3 residues: CASGLAYGTGLEKLFF. CDR3 nucleotides: TGTGCTAGTGGTTTGGCCTACGGGACAGGCCTTGAAAAACTGTTTTTT.

This sequence joins TRBV9 and TRBJ1-3; 8 nucleotides align to TRBD1. Germline V gene data show CDR1 as SGDLS and CDR2 as YYNGEE. This CDR3 has 19 amino acids. V was clipped by 3 bases and J by 2 bases; unmatched bases: 16. The CDR3 DNA reads as TGTGCCAGCAGCGGAGGACAGGGAAGTAGCTCGATAGCTGGAAACACCATATATTTT. Translating it yields CASSGGQGSSSIAGNTIYF.

The chain recombines TRBV6-1 with TRBJ1-6; D call uncertain. Deletions cut 3 bases from V and 9 bases from J, with 18 bases between. This CDR3 spans 16 amino acids. From germline, CDR1 is MNHNS and CDR2 SASEGT. This CDR3 reads CASSDHPGLESSPLHF. The CDR3 region has the DNA TGTGCCAGCAGTGATCATCCAGGACTCGAGAGTTCACCCCTCCACTTT.

The J gene is TRBJ1-2, the V gene TRBV27, with 9 bases identical to TRBD1. This CDR3 spans 15 amino acids. In germline, CDR1 is MNHEY, CDR2 SMNVEV (reference sequence). V trimming: 6 bases; J trimming: 5 bases; junction bases outside the gene matches: 10. The CDR3 protein is CASSLRTGDIYGYTF. Here the CDR3 DNA reads TGTGCCAGCAGCCTTAGGACAGGGGATATATATGGCTACACCTTC.

The J gene is TRBJ2-1, the V gene TRBV9, with TRBD2 identical over 9 bases. Germline V gene sequence: CDR1 SGDLS, CDR2 YYNGEE. This CDR3 has 16 residues. Trimming took 0 bases from V and 1 from J; bases not matched to a gene: 2. Here the CDR3 reads CASSVGLAGSYNEQFF. CDR3 in DNA: TGTGCCAGCAGCGTAGGGCTAGCGGGATCCTACAATGAGCAGTTCTTC.

The chain uses TRBV5-1 and TRBJ2-3, with 9 nucleotides matching TRBD1. The germline V gene encodes CDR1 SGHRS and CDR2 YFSETQ. The CDR3 runs 13 residues. The ends lost 6 bases at V and 3 bases at J; junction bases unmatched: 2. The CDR3 region has the DNA TGCGCCAGCAAGACAGGGGGTACAGATACGCAGTATTTT. Amino acids: CASKTGGTDTQYF.